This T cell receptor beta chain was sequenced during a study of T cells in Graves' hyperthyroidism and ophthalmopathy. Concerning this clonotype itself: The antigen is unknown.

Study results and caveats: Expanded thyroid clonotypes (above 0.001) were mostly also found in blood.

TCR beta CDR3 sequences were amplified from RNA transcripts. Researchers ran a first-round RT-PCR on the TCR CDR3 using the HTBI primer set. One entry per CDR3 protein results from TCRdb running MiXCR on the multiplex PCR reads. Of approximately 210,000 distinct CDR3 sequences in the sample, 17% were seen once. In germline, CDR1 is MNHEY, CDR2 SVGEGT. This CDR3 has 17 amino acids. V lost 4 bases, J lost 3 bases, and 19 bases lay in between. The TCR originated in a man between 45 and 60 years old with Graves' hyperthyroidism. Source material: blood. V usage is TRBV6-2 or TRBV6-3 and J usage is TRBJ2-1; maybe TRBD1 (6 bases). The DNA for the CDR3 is TGTGCCAGCAGTTTCACGTCCGGAACAGGGAACTACAATGAGCAGTTCTTC. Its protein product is CASSFTSGTGNYNEQFF.